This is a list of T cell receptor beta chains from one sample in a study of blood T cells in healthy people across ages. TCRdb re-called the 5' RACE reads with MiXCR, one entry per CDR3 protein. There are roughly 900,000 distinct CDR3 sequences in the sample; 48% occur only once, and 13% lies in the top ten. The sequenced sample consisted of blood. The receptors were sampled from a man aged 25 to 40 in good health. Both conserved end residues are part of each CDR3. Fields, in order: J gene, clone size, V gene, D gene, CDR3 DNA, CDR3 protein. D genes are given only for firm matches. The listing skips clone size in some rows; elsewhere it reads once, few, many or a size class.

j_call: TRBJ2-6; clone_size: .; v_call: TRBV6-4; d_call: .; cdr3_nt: TGTGCCAGCAGTGACGGGGGCCCTGGGGCCAACGTCCTGACTTTC; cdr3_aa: CASSDGGPGANVLTF
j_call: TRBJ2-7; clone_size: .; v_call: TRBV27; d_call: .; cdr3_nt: TGTGCCAGCAGTTTAGTGGCGGCCGGCTATGGGGCCTACGAGCAGTACTTC; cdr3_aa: CASSLVAAGYGAYEQYF
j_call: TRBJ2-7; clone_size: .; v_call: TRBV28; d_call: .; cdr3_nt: TGTGCCAGCAGTTCCCAGGAGACCGAGCAGTACTTC; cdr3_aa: CASSSQETEQYF
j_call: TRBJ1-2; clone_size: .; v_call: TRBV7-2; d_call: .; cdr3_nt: TGTGCCAGCAGCTTAGAAGACACAAGGTCCTATGGCTACACCTTC; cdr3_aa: CASSLEDTRSYGYTF
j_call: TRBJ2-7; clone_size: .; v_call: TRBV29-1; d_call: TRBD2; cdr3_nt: TGCAGCGTGAGGGGGACGCCGGGGGGGGAGCAGTACTTC; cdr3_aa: CSVRGTPGGEQYF
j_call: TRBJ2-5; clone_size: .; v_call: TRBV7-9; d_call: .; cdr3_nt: TGTGCCAGCAGCGATAGTGTCGTAGCCGAACGAAAAGAGACCCAGTACTTC; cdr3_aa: CASSDSVVAERKETQYF
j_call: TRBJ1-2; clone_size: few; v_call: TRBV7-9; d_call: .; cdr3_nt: TGTGCCAGCAGCACCCTCGGGTTAGCTAACTATGGCTACACCTTC; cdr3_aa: CASSTLGLANYGYTF
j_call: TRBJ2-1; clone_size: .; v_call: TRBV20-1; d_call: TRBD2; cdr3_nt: TGCAGTGCTAGTCGTCTAGCGGGGGGGGTTGGGCAGTTCTTC; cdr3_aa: CSASRLAGGVGQFF
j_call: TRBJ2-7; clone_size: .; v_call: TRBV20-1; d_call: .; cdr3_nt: TGCAGTGCTAGAGCTCCAGATCTCTTCTACGAGCAGTACTTC; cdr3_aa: CSARAPDLFYEQYF
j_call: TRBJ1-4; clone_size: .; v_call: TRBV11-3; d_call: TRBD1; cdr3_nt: TGTGCCAGCAGCTCAGGGGGGTCAACTAATGAAAAACTGTTTTTT; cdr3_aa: CASSSGGSTNEKLFF
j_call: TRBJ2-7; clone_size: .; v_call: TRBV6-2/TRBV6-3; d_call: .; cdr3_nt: TGTGCCAGCAGTTACTCTTTCCAGGGGTCGGCAACCTACGAGCAGTACTTC; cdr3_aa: CASSYSFQGSATYEQYF
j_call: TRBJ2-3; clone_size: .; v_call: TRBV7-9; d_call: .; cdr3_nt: TGTGCCAGCAGCCACGGGACTTTTCCAGATACGCAGTATTTT; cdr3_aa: CASSHGTFPDTQYF
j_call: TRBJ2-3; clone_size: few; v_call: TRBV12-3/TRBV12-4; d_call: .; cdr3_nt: TGTGCCAGCAGTAGGCTAGATACGCAGTATTTT; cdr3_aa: CASSRLDTQYF
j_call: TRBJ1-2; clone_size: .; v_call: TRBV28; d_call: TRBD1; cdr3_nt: TGTGCCAGCAGTTTCATGGACAGGGGGCAAGATGGCTACACCTTC; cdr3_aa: CASSFMDRGQDGYTF
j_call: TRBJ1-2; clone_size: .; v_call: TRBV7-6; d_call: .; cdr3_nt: TGTGCCAGCAGCCCGAGAAGGGGGACGGGCGGCTACACCTTC; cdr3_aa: CASSPRRGTGGYTF
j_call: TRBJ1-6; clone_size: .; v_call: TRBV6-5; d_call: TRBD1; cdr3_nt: TGTGCCAGCAGCCAGGACAGGGTTAATAATTCACCCCTCCACTTT; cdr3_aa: CASSQDRVNNSPLHF
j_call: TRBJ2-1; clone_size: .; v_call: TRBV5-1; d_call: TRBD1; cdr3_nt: TGCGCCAGCAGCCCGGAAGGGACAGGGGTGTCCTACAATGAGCAGTTCTTC; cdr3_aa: CASSPEGTGVSYNEQFF
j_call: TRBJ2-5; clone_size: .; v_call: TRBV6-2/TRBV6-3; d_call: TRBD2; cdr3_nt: TGTGCCAGCAGTTACCTCGGGACTAGCGGGGGACGTAAAGAGACCCAGTACTTC; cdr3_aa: CASSYLGTSGGRKETQYF
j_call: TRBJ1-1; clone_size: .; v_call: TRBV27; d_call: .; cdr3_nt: TGTGCCAGCAGTTTAATTCCAGGATTGAACACTGAAGCTTTCTTT; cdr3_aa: CASSLIPGLNTEAFF
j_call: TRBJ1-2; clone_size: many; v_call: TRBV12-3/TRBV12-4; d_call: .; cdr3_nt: TGTGCCAGCAGCCCGGGACGGAACTATGGCTACACCTTC; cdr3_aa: CASSPGRNYGYTF
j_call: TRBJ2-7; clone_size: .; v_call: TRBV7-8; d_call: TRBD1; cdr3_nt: TGTGCCAGCAGCTTAGAGTTAGGGGGCTACTACGAGCAGTACTTC; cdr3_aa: CASSLELGGYYEQYF
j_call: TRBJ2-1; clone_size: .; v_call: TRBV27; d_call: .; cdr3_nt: TGTGCCAGCAGCTTCGTTTTGGGCAATGAGCAGTTCTTC; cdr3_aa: CASSFVLGNEQFF
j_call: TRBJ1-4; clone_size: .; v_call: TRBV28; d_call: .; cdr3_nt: TGTGCCAGCAGCCGAGAACAGGGATCTAATGAAAAACTGTTTTTT; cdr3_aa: CASSREQGSNEKLFF
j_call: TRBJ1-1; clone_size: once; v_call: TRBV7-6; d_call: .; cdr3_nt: TGTGCCAGCAGCGTTCACGGGGGGCCGAACACTGAAGCTTTCTTT; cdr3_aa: CASSVHGGPNTEAFF
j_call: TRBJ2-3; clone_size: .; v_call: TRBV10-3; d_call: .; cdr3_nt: TGTGCCATCAGCGGCAGGAGCACAGATACGCAGTATTTT; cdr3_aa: CAISGRSTDTQYF
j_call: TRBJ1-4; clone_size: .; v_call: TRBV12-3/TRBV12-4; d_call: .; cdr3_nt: TGTGCCAGCAGTTCGCGGGGCGGCCTACATGAAAAACTGTTTTTT; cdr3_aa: CASSSRGGLHEKLFF
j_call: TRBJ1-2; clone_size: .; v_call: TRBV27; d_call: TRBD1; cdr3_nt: TGTGCCAGCAGTTTCTTGACAGGGGGCCGACTTAACTATGGCTACACCTTC; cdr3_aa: CASSFLTGGRLNYGYTF
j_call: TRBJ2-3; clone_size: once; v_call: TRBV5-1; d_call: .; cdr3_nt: TGCGCCAGCAGCTTGGCGACGGATTCTAGCACAGATACGCAGTATTTT; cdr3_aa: CASSLATDSSTDTQYF
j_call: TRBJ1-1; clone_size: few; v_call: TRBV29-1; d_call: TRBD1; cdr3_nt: TGCAGCGTAGATGGACAGGGCGCTGAAGCTTTCTTT; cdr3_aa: CSVDGQGAEAFF
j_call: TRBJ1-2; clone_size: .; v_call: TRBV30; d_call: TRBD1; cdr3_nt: TGTGCCGGGGGGACAGCTAACTATGGCTACACCTTC; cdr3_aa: CAGGTANYGYTF